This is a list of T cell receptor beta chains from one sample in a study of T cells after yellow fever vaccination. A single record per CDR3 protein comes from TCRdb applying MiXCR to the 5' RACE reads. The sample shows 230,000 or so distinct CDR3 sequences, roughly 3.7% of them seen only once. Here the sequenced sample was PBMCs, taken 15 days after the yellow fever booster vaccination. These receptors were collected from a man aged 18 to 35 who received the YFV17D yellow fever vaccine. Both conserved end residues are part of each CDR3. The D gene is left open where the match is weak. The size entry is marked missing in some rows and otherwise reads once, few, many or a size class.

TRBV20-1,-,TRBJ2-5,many,CSARPPGRETQYF,TGCAGTGCTAGGCCCCCAGGTCGGGAGACCCAGTACTTC
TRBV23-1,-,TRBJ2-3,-,CASGTTSPGGTDTQYF,TGCGCCAGCGGTACGACCTCTCCAGGGGGCACAGATACGCAGTATTTT
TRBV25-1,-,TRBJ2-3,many,CASSEFPRARYF,TGTGCCAGCAGTGAATTCCCCCGGGCCCGGTATTTT
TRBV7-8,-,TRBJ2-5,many,CATRGGQETQYF,TGTGCCACTAGGGGGGGGCAAGAGACCCAGTACTTC
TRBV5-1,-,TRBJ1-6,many,CASSLDRQLGSPLHF,TGCGCCAGCAGCTTGGATCGCCAGCTGGGTTCACCCCTCCACTTT
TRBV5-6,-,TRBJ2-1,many,CASGTHNEQFF,TGTGCCAGCGGAACTCACAATGAGCAGTTCTTC
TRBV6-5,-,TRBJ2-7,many,CASRWGPSEQYF,TGTGCCAGCAGGTGGGGACCCTCAGAGCAGTATTTC
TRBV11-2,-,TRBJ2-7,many,CASSFNSFSYEQYF,TGTGCCAGTAGCTTCAACAGTTTTTCCTACGAGCAGTACTTC
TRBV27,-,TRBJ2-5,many,CASSHYRDQETQYF,TGTGCCAGCAGTCATTACAGGGACCAAGAGACCCAGTACTTC
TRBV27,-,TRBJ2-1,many,CASSFLGGHYNEQFF,TGTGCCAGCAGTTTTCTCGGGGGGCACTACAATGAGCAGTTCTTC
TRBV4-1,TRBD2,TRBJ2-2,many,CASSPHALAENTGELFF,TGCGCCAGCAGCCCTCACGCCCTAGCGGAGAACACCGGGGAGCTGTTTTTT
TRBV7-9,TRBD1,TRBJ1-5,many,CASSSSARGQQPQHF,TGTGCCAGCAGCTCCTCAGCAAGGGGGCAGCAGCCCCAGCATTTT
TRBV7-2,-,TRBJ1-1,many,CASSSTPMNTEAFF,TGTGCCAGCAGCTCGACCCCGATGAACACTGAAGCTTTCTTT
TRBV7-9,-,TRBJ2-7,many,CASSIDRYDTYEQYF,TGTGCCAGCAGCATCGACAGGTATGACACCTACGAGCAGTACTTC
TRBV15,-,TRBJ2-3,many,CATSRDWGRALSDTQYF,TGTGCCACCAGCAGAGATTGGGGCAGGGCCCTCTCAGATACGCAGTATTTT
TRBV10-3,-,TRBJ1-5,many,CAISESRGTVQPQHF,TGTGCCATCAGTGAGTCGAGGGGGACGGTTCAGCCCCAGCATTTT
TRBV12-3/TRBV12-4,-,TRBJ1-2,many,CASSPTATYGYTF,TGTGCCAGCAGTCCGACCGCCACGTATGGCTACACCTTC
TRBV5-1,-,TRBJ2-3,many,CASSPTGRGTSTDTQYF,TGCGCCAGCAGCCCTACAGGGCGGGGGACTAGCACAGATACGCAGTATTTT
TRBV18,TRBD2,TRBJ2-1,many,CASSKASGGYNEQFF,TGTGCCAGCTCGAAGGCTAGCGGGGGGTACAATGAGCAGTTCTTC
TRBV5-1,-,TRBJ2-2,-,CASSLRGYYTGELFF,TGCGCCAGCAGCTTGAGGGGTTACTACACCGGGGAGCTGTTTTTT
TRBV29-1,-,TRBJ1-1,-,CSVVSPRNTEAFF,TGCAGCGTTGTTTCCCCACGGAACACTGAAGCTTTCTTT
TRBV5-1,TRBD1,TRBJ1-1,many,CASSSTGGNTEAFF,TGCGCCAGCAGCTCCACAGGGGGAAACACTGAAGCTTTCTTT
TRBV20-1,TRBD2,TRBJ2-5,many,CSARASGAGGAETQYF,TGCAGTGCGAGGGCTTCAGGTGCGGGGGGAGCAGAGACCCAGTACTTC
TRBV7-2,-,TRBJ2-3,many,CASSSDYLSTDTQYF,TGTGCCAGCAGCTCGGACTACTTAAGCACAGATACGCAGTATTTT
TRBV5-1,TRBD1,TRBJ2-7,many,CASSRGQDYEQYF,TGCGCCAGCAGCCGAGGACAGGACTACGAGCAGTACTTC
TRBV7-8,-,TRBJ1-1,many,CASSTAGSNTEAFF,TGTGCCAGCAGCACCGCGGGGTCGAACACTGAAGCTTTCTTT
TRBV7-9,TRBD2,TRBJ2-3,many,CASSFGGIPQYF,TGTGCCAGCAGCTTCGGGGGGATCCCGCAGTATTTT
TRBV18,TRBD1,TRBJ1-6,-,CASSPGRTGVFSPLHF,TGTGCCAGCTCACCAGGAAGGACAGGGGTTTTTTCACCCCTCCACTTT
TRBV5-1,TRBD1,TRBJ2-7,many,CASSSGQRLYEQYF,TGCGCCAGCAGCTCGGGACAGCGACTCTACGAGCAGTACTTC
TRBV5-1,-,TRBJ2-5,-,CASSQERGQETQYF,TGCGCCAGCAGCCAGGAGAGGGGCCAAGAGACCCAGTACTTC
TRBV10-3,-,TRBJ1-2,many,CAINNLDRNGYTF,TGTGCCATCAACAACCTTGACAGGAATGGCTACACCTTC
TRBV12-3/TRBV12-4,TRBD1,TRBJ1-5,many,CASSEQGNQPQHF,TGTGCCAGCAGTGAACAGGGGAATCAGCCCCAGCATTTT
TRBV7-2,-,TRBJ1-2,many,CASSPTLYGYTF,TGTGCCAGCAGCCCCACCCTCTATGGCTACACCTTC
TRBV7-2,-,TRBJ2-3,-,CASSLSYGDTQYF,TGTGCCAGCAGCTTATCGTACGGGGATACGCAGTATTTT
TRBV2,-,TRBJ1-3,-,CASSGGRNTIYF,TGTGCCAGCAGTGGGGGCCGGAACACCATATATTTT
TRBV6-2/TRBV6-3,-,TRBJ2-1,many,CASSYSAGAYNEQFF,TGTGCCAGCAGTTATTCGGCAGGGGCCTACAATGAGCAGTTCTTC
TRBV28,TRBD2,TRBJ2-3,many,CASSPRRTSGGPTDTQYF,TGTGCCAGCAGTCCTCGCCGGACTAGCGGGGGCCCCACAGATACGCAGTATTTT
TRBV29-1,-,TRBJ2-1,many,CSVLLGVGTDNEQFF,TGCAGCGTCCTATTGGGTGTGGGGACGGACAATGAGCAGTTCTTC
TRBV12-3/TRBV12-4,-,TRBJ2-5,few,CASSKEGRETQYF,TGTGCCAGCAGTAAGGAGGGGCGAGAGACCCAGTACTTC
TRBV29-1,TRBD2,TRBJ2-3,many,CSVDRGGTDTQYF,TGCAGCGTTGACCGGGGGGGCACAGATACGCAGTATTTT
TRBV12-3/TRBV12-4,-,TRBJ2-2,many,CASSDGLPGELFF,TGTGCCAGCAGTGACGGTTTGCCCGGGGAGCTGTTTTTT
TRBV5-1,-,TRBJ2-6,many,CASSFEPSSGANVLTF,TGCGCCAGCAGCTTCGAACCTAGCTCTGGGGCCAACGTCCTGACTTTC
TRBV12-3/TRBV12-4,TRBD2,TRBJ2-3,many,CASTSRGGTSGTQYF,TGTGCCAGCACCTCCCGGGGGGGGACCTCGGGTACGCAGTATTTT
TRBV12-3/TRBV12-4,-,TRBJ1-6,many,CASSFRQSSYNSPLHF,TGTGCCAGCAGTTTCCGCCAAAGCTCCTATAATTCACCCCTCCACTTT
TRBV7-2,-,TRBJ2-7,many,CASSLIGSPYEQYF,TGTGCCAGCAGCTTGATAGGGTCCCCCTACGAGCAGTACTTC
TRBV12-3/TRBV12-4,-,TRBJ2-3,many,CASSRNPRQGWADTQYF,TGTGCCAGCAGTCGAAACCCCCGGCAGGGGTGGGCAGATACGCAGTATTTT
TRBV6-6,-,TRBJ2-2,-,CASSPDAPTNTGELFF,TGTGCCAGCAGTCCGGATGCGCCGACGAACACCGGGGAGCTGTTTTTT
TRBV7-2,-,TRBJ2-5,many,CASSPGGGPETQYF,TGTGCCAGCAGCCCAGGGGGGGGGCCTGAGACCCAGTACTTC
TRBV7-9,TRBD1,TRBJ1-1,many,CASSITGVDAFF,TGTGCCAGCAGCATCACAGGGGTGGATGCTTTCTTT
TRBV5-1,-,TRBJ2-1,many,CASSLVVGAYEQFF,TGCGCCAGCAGCTTGGTGGTTGGTGCATATGAGCAGTTCTTC
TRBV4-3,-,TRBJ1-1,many,CASSQGPQGPTEAFF,TGCGCCAGCAGCCAAGGACCTCAGGGTCCCACTGAAGCTTTCTTT
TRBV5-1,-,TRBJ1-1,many,CASSPGGASWGTEAFF,TGCGCCAGCAGCCCGGGGGGGGCTTCCTGGGGCACTGAAGCTTTCTTT
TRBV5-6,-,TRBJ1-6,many,CASSWASYNSPLHF,TGTGCCAGCAGCTGGGCTTCCTATAATTCACCCCTCCACTTT